The clone carrying this TCR beta chain came up a few times. Its specificity is not known. The identical CDR3 is also encoded by other nucleotide sequences in the sample. The V segment lost 4 bases and the J segment 4 bases; nucleotides outside the gene matches: 2. This CDR3 is 15 amino acids long. Germline V gene data show CDR1 as SGHDN and CDR2 as FVKESK. Patients who had autoimmune disease history or got systemic immunosuppression were left out. Collection of blood occurred at baseline, at cycle 4 day 1, and at cycle 7 day 1. Produced via immunoSEQ multiplex PCR; TCRdb's table is partial and in-frame only. The data hold roughly 49,000 clones, with around 81% observed a single time. This sample was taken from a study of OX40 agonist ivuxolimab in advanced cancers. Whole-study context: The dose-escalation group included hepatocellular carcinoma, melanoma, renal cell carcinoma and head and neck cancer. General observations from the study: Expanded peripheral T cell antigen specificity was not determined.

This material consisted of CD4+ or CD8+ T cells sorted from blood, taken in a trial of the OX40 agonist ivuxolimab. The TCR comes from an adult with an advanced solid tumor such as melanoma, head and neck, liver or kidney cancer. This rearrangement joins TRBV14 to TRBJ2-1; 12 bases are shared with TRBD2. The chain's CDR3 is CASSPGLAGYNEQFF. The CDR3 bases are TGTGCCAGCAGCCCGGGACTAGCGGGTTACAATGAGCAGTTCTTC.